This TCR beta chain comes out of a study of T cell responses to AZD1222 COVID-19 vaccine. Study at large: Some second doses came at about 4 weeks and others at about 12 weeks; these were pooled. Study-level results: Dominant CD4 TCR responses targeted spike regions 160-218 and 743-854. At baseline, just five to seven AZD1222 recipients tested seropositive.

Produced via immunoSEQ multiplex PCR; TCRdb's table is partial and in-frame only. The sample yields fewer than 150,000 clones, over 90% seen once. Comments on this clone: Its antigen remains unidentified.

V shed 1 base and J shed 5 bases, with 17 bases lying between them. CDR3 length: 16 amino acids. Germline loops: CDR1 MGHRA, CDR2 YSYEKL. The material sequenced was peripheral blood, taken on day 0 of AZD1222 vaccination. The TCR was taken from an adult in good health. The chain has TRBV4-1 and TRBJ2-5; D is possibly TRBD1 (6 bases). The CDR3 reads CASSQAPSGGGETQYF. CDR3 coding DNA: TGCGCCAGCAGCCAAGCCCCTAGTGGGGGCGGGGAGACCCAGTACTTC.